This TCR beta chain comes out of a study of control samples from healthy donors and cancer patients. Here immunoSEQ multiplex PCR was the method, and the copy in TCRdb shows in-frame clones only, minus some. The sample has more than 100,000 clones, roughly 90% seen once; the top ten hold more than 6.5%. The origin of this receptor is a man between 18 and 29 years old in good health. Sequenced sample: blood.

CDR3 bases: TGTGCCAGCAGTGACCCGCTAGGCTATACCTACGAGCAGTACTTC. Protein sequence: CASSDPLGYTYEQYF. J is TRBJ2-7 and V is TRBV2, with D hard to call. V was trimmed by 3 bases and J by 2 bases, leaving 14 bases between them. The CDR3 runs 15 residues. CDR1 is SNHLY, CDR2 FYNNEI, per germline.